Listed here are 8 T cell receptor beta chains from one sample, sequenced in a study of PD-L1 blockade in urothelial cancer. Method: immunoSEQ multiplex PCR; TCRdb's copy keeps in-frame clones and lacks some. Seen here are around 120,000 clones, around 89% observed once, and the top ten hold about 1.8%. Time point in this sample: peripheral blood 6 weeks after treatment start. Sequencing was performed on PBMCs, taken around atezolizumab (anti-PD-L1) treatment. The receptors derive from a man aged 55-75 years with urothelial cancer.

The rearrangement uses TRBV5-5 and TRBJ2-7; D is unresolved. Germline V CDR1 and CDR2: SGHKS, YYEKEE (reference sequence). V lost 1 base and J 2 bases, leaving 10 bases between the germline ends. CDR3 size: 14 residues. Written as DNA, the CDR3 is TGTGCCAGCAGCTTGTTAGCCAGAGCCTACGAGCAGTACTTC. Protein product: CASSLLARAYEQYF.

This clone was found once. The CDR3 is CASSSRLAGGRAGELFF. CDR3 coding DNA: TGTGCCAGCAGCTCCAGACTAGCGGGGGGGAGGGCCGGGGAGCTGTTTTTT. The chain couples TRBV5-5 to TRBJ2-2; 14 bases fit TRBD2. Trimming at V came to 3 bases and at J to 6 bases, leaving 7 bases not matched to a gene. CDR3 length: 17 residues. The V gene's germline CDR1 is SGHKS and CDR2 YYEKEE (reference sequence).

In DNA, the CDR3 is TGCGCCAGCAGCTTGGATCCGGGACAGGGTATGGGGGAGCAGTACTTC. It codes for CASSLDPGQGMGEQYF. This chain uses TRBV5-1 with TRBJ2-7, with 9 bases lining up with TRBD1. The V gene end was trimmed by 0 bases and the J gene end by 7 bases; junction bases not matched to a gene: 11. Germline V gene lookup returns CDR1 SGHRS and CDR2 YFSETQ. The CDR3 loop spans 16 amino acids.

The gene calls are TRBV4-1 and TRBJ2-7, with 8 bases aligning to TRBD1. CDR3 length: 13 amino acids. Germline loops: CDR1 MGHRA, CDR2 YSYEKL. With 4 bases clipped from V and 3 bases from J, the junction kept 2 bases outside the gene matches. The CDR3 DNA follows: TGCGCCAGCAGCCGCGGACAGGGCTACGAGCAGTACTTC. Its translation is CASSRGQGYEQYF.

The chain couples TRBV7-3 to TRBJ2-5, with TRBD2 matching over 12 bases. V lost 2 bases and J lost 5; bases outside the gene matches: 15. The CDR3 contains 19 residues. Germline V gene sequence: CDR1 SGHTA, CDR2 FQGTGA. This CDR3 reads CASSLRRASGGAASETQYF. The CDR3 DNA reads as TGTGCCAGCAGCTTACGGCGGGCTAGCGGGGGGGCCGCTTCTGAGACCCAGTACTTC.

The rearrangement uses TRBV5-6 and TRBJ1-1, with 7 positions matching TRBD1. Germline CDR1 and CDR2: SGHDT and YYEEEE. CDR3 length equals 12 residues. Losses at the gene ends were 3 bases for V and 7 bases for J; bases not matched to a gene: 3. CDR3: CASSWGQHEAFF. In nucleotides, the CDR3 is TGTGCCAGCAGCTGGGGACAGCATGAAGCTTTCTTT.

The rearrangement uses TRBV7-3 and TRBJ2-1, with D possibly matching TRBD1 (6 bases). The CDR3 has 14 amino acids. Trimming took off 5 bases at V and 5 bases at J, with 13 bases between the two ends. Germline V gene sequence: CDR1 SGHTA, CDR2 FQGTGA. The CDR3 loop reads CASSGGQANNEQFF. DNA of the CDR3: TGTGCCAGCAGCGGGGGCCAGGCCAACAATGAGCAGTTCTTC.

V is TRBV5-6 and J is TRBJ1-1; D not resolved. The V end was cut by 2 bases, the J end by 0 bases, with 11 bases between. Germline-derived CDR1 and CDR2 are SGHDT and YYEEEE. The CDR3 length is 15 residues. In DNA form, the CDR3 reads TGTGCCAGCAGCTTCACAGCCCCCATGAACACTGAAGCTTTCTTT. It codes for CASSFTAPMNTEAFF.